Many counts were recorded for the clone carrying this T cell receptor beta chain. The source of the sample is a study of cytomegalovirus exposure and HLA in healthy donors. In the study overall: The approximately 680 first-cohort repertoires and the approximately 110 validation repertoires shared the same platform, a later analysis reported.

Sequenced by immunoSEQ multiplex PCR; TCRdb stores in-frame clones only, minus some. The table includes around 190,000 clones, around 80% detected once. From germline, CDR1 is SQVTM and CDR2 ANQGSEA. Trimming removed 2 bases from V and 9 bases from J, with 13 bases in between. The length of the CDR3 is 12 residues. The clonotype was recovered from a woman aged 25 to 39 in good health and CMV-seronegative. The sequenced sample was PBMCs. The chain recombines TRBV29-1 with TRBJ1-2; D is perhaps TRBD1 (5 bases). CDR3 in amino acids: CSVEWRQGSYTF. CDR3 in DNA: TGCAGCGTTGAATGGCGTCAGGGAAGCTACACCTTC.